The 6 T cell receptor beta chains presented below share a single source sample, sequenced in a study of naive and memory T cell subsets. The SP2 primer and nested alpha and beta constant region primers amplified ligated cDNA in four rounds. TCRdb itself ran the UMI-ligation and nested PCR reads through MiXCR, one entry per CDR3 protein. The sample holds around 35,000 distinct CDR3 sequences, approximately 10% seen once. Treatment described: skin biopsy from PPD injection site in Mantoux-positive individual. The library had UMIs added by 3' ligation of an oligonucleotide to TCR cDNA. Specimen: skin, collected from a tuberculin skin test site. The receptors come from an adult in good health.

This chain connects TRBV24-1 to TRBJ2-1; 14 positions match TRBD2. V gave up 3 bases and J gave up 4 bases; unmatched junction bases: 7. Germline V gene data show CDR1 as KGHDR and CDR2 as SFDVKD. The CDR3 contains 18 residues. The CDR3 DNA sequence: TGTGCCACCAGTGATACGAGACTAGCGGGAGGGGGTTACAATGAGCAGTTCTTC. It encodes CATSDTRLAGGGYNEQFF.

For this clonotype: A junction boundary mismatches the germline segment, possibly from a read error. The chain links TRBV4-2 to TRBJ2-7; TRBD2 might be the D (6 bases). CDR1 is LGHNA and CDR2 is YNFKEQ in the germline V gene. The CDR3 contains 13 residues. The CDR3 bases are TGTGCCGGCAGCCAAGATCGGCGGGGACCGCAGTACTTC. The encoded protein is CAGSQDRRGPQYF.

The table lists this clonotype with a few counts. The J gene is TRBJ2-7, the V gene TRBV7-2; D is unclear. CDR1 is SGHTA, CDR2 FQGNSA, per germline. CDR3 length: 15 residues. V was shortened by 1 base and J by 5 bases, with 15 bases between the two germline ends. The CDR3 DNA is TGTGCCAGCAGCTTAGATTTGAGACTTACAGACGAGCAGTACTTC. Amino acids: CASSLDLRLTDEQYF.

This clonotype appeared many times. The chain's CDR3 is CASSWESGSTDTQYF. The CDR3 DNA reads TGTGCCAGCAGCTGGGAAAGCGGCTCCACAGATACGCAGTATTTT. This rearrangement joins TRBV5-5 to TRBJ2-3; TRBD2 is a possible D gene (5 bases). The germline V and J ends were trimmed by 3 bases and 2 bases, with 13 bases remaining between them. The CDR3 totals 15 residues. Germline loops: CDR1 SGHKS, CDR2 YYEKEE (reference sequence).

The CDR3 nucleotides read TGTGCCAGCAGTCCTACACGTCAACGGACAGGGGGCAATGAGCAGTTCTTC. The encoded protein is CASSPTRQRTGGNEQFF. The chain carries TRBV6-5 and TRBJ2-1; 10 positions match TRBD1. With V trimmed by 5 bases and J by 6 bases, 13 bases remained unmatched. The germline V gene encodes CDR1 MNHEY and CDR2 SVGAGI. This CDR3 is built from 17 residues.

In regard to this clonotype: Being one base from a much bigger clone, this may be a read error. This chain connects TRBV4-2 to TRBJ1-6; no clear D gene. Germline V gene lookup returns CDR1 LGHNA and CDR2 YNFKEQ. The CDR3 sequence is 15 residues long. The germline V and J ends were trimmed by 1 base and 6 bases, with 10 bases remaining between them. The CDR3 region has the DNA TGTGCCAGCAGCCAAGTCGAGGGTTCTAATTCACCCCTCCACTTT. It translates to CASSQVEGSNSPLHF.